Below are 4 T cell receptor beta chains sequenced from a single sample in a study of T cell changes during pregnancy in multiple sclerosis. The protocol was immunoSEQ multiplex PCR, while the TCRdb copy is restricted to in-frame clones and leaves out a portion. The data hold 73,000 or so clones, with roughly 90% observed a single time. Sequenced here: peripheral blood, sampled after pregnancy. Receptors were obtained from a female donor in good health, enrolled as a control in a pregnancy study.

The V call is TRBV5-4, the J call TRBJ2-1; 7 bases map to TRBD1. This CDR3 has 11 amino acids. Losses at the gene ends were 7 bases for V and 9 bases for J; bases not matched to a gene: 4. Per germline, CDR1 SGHNT and CDR2 YYREEE (reference sequence). The CDR3 DNA reads TGTGCCAGCTCAGCAGGGGGTGAGCAGTTCTTC. The encoded protein is CASSAGGEQFF.

The V gene is TRBV6-1, the J gene TRBJ1-4; 7 nucleotides align to TRBD1. From germline, CDR1 is MNHNS and CDR2 SASEGT. The CDR3 is made up of 14 amino acids. J was trimmed by 4 bases and V by 6 bases; bases with no gene match: 5. The CDR3 DNA reads as TGTGCCAGCAGCGCGGGGACAGTTAATGAAAAACTGTTTTTT. It translates to CASSAGTVNEKLFF.

The chain links TRBV5-5 to TRBJ2-6; 7 bases are a match to TRBD1. CDR1 is SGHKS, CDR2 YYEKEE, per germline (reference sequence). The CDR3 is 18 amino acids. J was trimmed by 1 base and V by 0 bases; bases with no gene match: 7. The CDR3: CASSLVGTANSGANVLTF. The CDR3 DNA reads as TGTGCCAGCAGCTTGGTTGGGACAGCCAATTCTGGGGCCAACGTCCTGACTTTC.

The chain couples TRBV19 to TRBJ2-5, with 8 bases aligning to TRBD2. Germline CDR1 is LNHDA and CDR2 is SQIVND (reference sequence). CDR3 size: 14 residues. The ends lost 3 bases at V and 5 bases at J; junction bases unmatched: 5. The CDR3 spells CASSIIPGGETQYF. The CDR3 DNA is TGTGCCAGTAGTATTATCCCGGGAGGGGAGACCCAGTACTTC.